The present T cell receptor beta chain was sequenced within a study of tumor-infiltrating lymphocytes in primary liver carcinoma. Whole-study findings and limits: Blood's top-250-clone fraction was significantly lower than that of tumors (p = 0.039). Presence in all five tumor regions was observed for only about 7-25% of top clones.

Of note for this clonotype: As yet, its antigen is unknown.

With 6 bases removed from V and 5 bases from J, the gap between germline ends came to 13 bases. This CDR3 has 13 amino acids. Bulk tissue was left unsorted, and RNA and DNA were co-extracted from approximately 20-30 mg of it. The input was about 490 ng total RNA; TCR beta cDNA was made from it with a constant-region primer. The TCR beta library was amplified through three nested multiplex PCR rounds in a modified ARM-PCR procedure. Researchers ran the first two PCR rounds for 9 to 10 cycles each with TRBV1-TRBV30 forward primers and a C-beta reverse primer. TCRdb recomputed calls from the multiplex PCR reads with MiXCR, one row per CDR3 protein. The data show roughly 200,000 distinct CDR3 sequences, over 80% seen once.

The sequence was obtained from a man between 35 and 55 years old with primary liver carcinoma and hepatitis B virus infection. Material for sequencing was tumor tissue from primary liver carcinoma. This sequence joins TRBV12-3 or TRBV12-4 and TRBJ1-1; D is undetermined. The CDR3 region is CASRGPLGTEAFF. The CDR3 nucleotides read TGTGCCAGCAGAGGGCCCCTAGGTACTGAAGCTTTCTTT.